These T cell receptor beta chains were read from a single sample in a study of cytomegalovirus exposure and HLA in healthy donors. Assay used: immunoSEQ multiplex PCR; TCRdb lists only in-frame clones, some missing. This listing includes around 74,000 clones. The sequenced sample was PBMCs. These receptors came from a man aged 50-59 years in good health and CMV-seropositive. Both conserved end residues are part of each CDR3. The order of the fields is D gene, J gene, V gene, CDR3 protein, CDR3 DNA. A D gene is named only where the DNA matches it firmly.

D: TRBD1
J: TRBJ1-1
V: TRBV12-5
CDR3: CASGFIGGKTEAFF
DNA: TGTGCTAGTGGTTTCATAGGGGGCAAGACTGAAGCTTTCTTT

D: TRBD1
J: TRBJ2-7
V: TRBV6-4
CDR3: CASSAGTGGYEQYF
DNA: TGTGCCAGCAGTGCCGGGACAGGGGGCTACGAGCAGTACTTC

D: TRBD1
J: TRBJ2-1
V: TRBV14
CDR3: CASSPSRDRGRFF
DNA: TGTGCCAGCAGTCCGTCCCGGGACAGGGGGCGGTTCTTC

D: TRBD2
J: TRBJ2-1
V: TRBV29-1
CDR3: CSGLANYNEQFF
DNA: TGCAGCGGACTAGCAAACTACAATGAGCAGTTCTTC

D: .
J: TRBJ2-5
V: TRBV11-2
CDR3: CASSLGWAGRETQYF
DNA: TGTGCCAGCAGCTTGGGGTGGGCCGGGAGAGAGACCCAGTACTTC

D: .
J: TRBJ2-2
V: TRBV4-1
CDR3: CASSRSPGSATGELFF
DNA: TGCGCCAGCAGCCGGTCCCCAGGGTCGGCCACCGGGGAGCTGTTTTTT

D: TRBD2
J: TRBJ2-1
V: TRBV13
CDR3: CASRLAGGKDEQFF
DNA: TGTGCCAGCAGGTTAGCGGGGGGTAAGGATGAGCAGTTCTTC

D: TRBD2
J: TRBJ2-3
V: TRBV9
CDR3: CASSVEASGPTDTQYF
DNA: TGTGCCAGCAGCGTAGAGGCTAGCGGACCCACAGATACGCAGTATTTT

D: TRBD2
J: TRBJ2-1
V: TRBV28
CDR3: CASSLGRLAGLDNEQFF
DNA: TGTGCCAGCAGTCTCGGACGGCTAGCGGGGCTAGACAATGAGCAGTTCTTC

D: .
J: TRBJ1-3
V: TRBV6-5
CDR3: CASSYSGENTIYF
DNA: TGTGCCAGCAGTTACTCTGGGGAGAACACCATATATTTT

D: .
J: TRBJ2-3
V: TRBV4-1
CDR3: CASSQTRRPTTQYF
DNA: TGCGCCAGCAGCCAGACAAGAAGGCCTACTACGCAGTATTTT

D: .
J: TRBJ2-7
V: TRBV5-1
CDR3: CASSLGGDDEQYF
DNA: TGCGCCAGCAGCTTAGGAGGGGACGACGAGCAGTACTTC

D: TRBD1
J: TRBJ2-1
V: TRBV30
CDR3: CAWGYRGRRYEQFF
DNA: TGTGCCTGGGGCTACAGGGGGCGTAGGTATGAGCAGTTCTTC

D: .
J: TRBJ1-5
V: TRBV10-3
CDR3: CAISERGGEGNQPQHF
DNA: TGTGCCATCAGTGAGAGAGGGGGAGAGGGCAATCAGCCCCAGCATTTT

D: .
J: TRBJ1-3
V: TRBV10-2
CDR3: CASRTQGGGNTIYF
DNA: TGCGCCAGCAGAACCCAGGGCGGTGGAAACACCATATATTTT

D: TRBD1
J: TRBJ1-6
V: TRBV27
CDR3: CASSSDRGHNSPLHF
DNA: TGTGCCAGCAGCTCCGACAGGGGCCATAATTCACCCCTCCACTTT

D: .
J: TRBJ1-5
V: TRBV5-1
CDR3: CASSLANGQNQPQHF
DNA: TGCGCCAGCAGCTTGGCCAATGGACAAAATCAGCCCCAGCATTTT

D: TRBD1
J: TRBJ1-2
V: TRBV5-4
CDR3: CASSSPGGQGVGNYGYTF
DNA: TGTGCCAGCAGCTCGCCCGGTGGACAGGGTGTTGGTAACTATGGCTACACCTTC

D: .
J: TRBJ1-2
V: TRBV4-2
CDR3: CASSQRGYDGTGYGYTF
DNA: TGTGCCAGCAGCCAAAGGGGTTACGACGGCACTGGCTATGGCTACACCTTC

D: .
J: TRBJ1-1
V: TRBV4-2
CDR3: CARSRGGTTEAFF
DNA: TGTGCCAGAAGCCGGGGAGGAACCACTGAAGCTTTCTTT

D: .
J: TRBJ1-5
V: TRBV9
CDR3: CASSGSEGSDQPQHF
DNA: TGTGCCAGCAGCGGATCGGAGGGAAGCGATCAGCCCCAGCATTTT

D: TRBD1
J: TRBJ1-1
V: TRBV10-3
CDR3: CAISVGQGIYRTEAFF
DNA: TGTGCCATCAGTGTAGGACAGGGGATTTACCGCACTGAAGCTTTCTTT

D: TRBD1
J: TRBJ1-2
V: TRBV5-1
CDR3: CASSSGQGYGYTF
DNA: TGCGCCAGCAGCTCTGGACAGGGCTATGGCTACACCTTC

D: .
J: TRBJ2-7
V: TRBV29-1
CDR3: CSVGQVSPYEQYF
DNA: TGCAGCGTTGGACAGGTTAGCCCCTACGAGCAGTACTTC

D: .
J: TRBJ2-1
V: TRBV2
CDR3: CASSENRAYNEQFF
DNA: TGTGCCAGCAGTGAAAACAGGGCATACAATGAGCAGTTCTTC

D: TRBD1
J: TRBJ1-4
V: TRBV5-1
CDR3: CASSRDSSTNEKLFF
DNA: TGCGCCAGCAGTAGGGACAGTTCAACTAATGAAAAACTGTTTTTT

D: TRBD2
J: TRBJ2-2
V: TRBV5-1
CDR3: CASSFLAGAAGELFF
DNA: TGCGCCAGCAGCTTTTTAGCGGGAGCGGCCGGGGAGCTGTTTTTT

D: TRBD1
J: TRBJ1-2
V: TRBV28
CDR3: CASSLIQGVNGYTF
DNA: TGTGCCAGCAGTTTAATCCAGGGGGTGAATGGCTACACCTTC

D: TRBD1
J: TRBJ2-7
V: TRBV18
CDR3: CASSQGRGLHYEQYF
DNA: TGTGCCAGCTCACAGGGCAGGGGGCTACACTACGAGCAGTACTTC

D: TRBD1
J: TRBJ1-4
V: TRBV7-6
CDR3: CASSSGTDGEKLFF
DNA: TGTGCCAGCAGCTCCGGGACAGATGGTGAAAAACTGTTTTTT

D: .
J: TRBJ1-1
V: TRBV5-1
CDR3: CASSPQGPGATEAFF
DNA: TGCGCCAGCAGCCCTCAGGGACCAGGGGCGACCGAAGCTTTCTTT

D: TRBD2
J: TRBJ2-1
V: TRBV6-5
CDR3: CASSSLAGGPNEQFF
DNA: TGTGCCAGCAGTTCTTTAGCGGGAGGGCCAAATGAGCAGTTCTTC

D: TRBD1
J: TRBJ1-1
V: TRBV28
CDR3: CASSIDRGNTEAFF
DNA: TGTGCCAGCAGTATCGACAGGGGGAACACTGAAGCTTTCTTT

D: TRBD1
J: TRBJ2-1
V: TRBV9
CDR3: CASSAGTAYSEQFF
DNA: TGTGCCAGCAGCGCGGGGACAGCATACAGTGAGCAGTTCTTC

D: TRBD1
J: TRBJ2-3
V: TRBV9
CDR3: CASSSWTGVKTDTQYF
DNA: TGTGCCAGCAGCTCCTGGACAGGGGTTAAAACAGATACGCAGTATTTT

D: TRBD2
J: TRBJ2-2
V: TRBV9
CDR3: CASSDGTSGPAGELFF
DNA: TGTGCCAGCAGCGACGGGACTAGCGGACCTGCCGGGGAGCTGTTTTTT

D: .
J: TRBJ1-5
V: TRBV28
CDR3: CASQGGGVSNQPQHF
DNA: TGTGCCTCCCAGGGCGGGGGCGTGAGCAATCAGCCCCAGCATTTT

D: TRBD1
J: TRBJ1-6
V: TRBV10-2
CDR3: CASSEDRGINSPLHF
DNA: TGCGCCAGCAGTGAAGACAGGGGAATAAATTCACCCCTCCACTTT

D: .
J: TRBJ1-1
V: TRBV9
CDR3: CASSGADTEAFF
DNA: TGTGCCAGCAGCGGCGCGGACACTGAAGCTTTCTTT

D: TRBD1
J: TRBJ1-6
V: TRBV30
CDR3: CAWRQGDGSPLHF
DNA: TGTGCCTGGAGACAGGGGGACGGGTCACCCCTCCACTTT

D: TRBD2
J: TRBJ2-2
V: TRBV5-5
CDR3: CASSLIAGGPGTGELFF
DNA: TGTGCCAGCAGCTTGATAGCGGGAGGGCCGGGGACCGGGGAGCTGTTTTTT

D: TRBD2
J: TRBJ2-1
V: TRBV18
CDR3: CASSRTVSSGGAEEQFF
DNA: TGTGCCAGCTCACGTACCGTGTCTAGCGGGGGGGCGGAAGAGCAGTTCTTC